The 5 T cell receptor beta chains given below trace back to one sample, sequenced in a study of T cell repertoires in cytomegalovirus infection. A single record per CDR3 protein comes from TCRdb applying MiXCR to the reads. The data hold some 920,000 distinct CDR3 sequences, with 31% observed a single time. Antigens of these TCRs are unknown. The sample was cultured CD8+ T cells from PBMCs, taken from culture after CMV antigen stimulation. Source of these receptors: a human donor in good health (CMV status not recorded). Some clones in this sample may be carry-over from other donors' samples.

The rearrangement uses TRBV7-8 and TRBJ2-1; TRBD2 aligns across 7 bases. J lost 8 bases, V lost 4 bases, and 14 bases had no gene match. The CDR3 loop spans 16 amino acids. Germline lookup yields CDR1 SGHVS and CDR2 FQNEAQ. The CDR3 protein is CASSYIASVGGDEQFF. CDR3 in DNA: TGTGCCAGCAGCTACATCGCCTCAGTGGGAGGGGATGAGCAGTTCTTC.

This clonotype was detected only a few times. The chain links TRBV29-1 to TRBJ2-1; D unresolved. This CDR3 comprises 13 residues. The germline V gene has CDR1 SQVTM and CDR2 ANQGSEA. V was cut by 5 bases and J by 0 bases, with 8 bases left in between. CDR3 nucleotide sequence: TGCAGCGTTTACTCGGTCTCCTACAATGAGCAGTTCTTC. Its translation: CSVYSVSYNEQFF.

V and J are TRBV12-3 or TRBV12-4 and TRBJ2-7; 8 positions match TRBD1. This CDR3 region has 15 residues. V lost 4 bases, J lost 5 bases, and 10 bases stayed unmatched. This chain's CDR3 is CASSSRDRSTHEQYF. DNA for the CDR3: TGTGCCAGCAGTTCCCGGGACAGGTCTACCCACGAGCAGTACTTC.

This rearrangement joins TRBV4-1 to TRBJ1-6; no definite D call. CDR3 size: 15 residues. Germline CDR1 is MGHRA and CDR2 is YSYEKL. V lost 4 bases and J lost 4, with 11 bases in between. CDR3 in DNA: TGCGCCAGCAGCCCCTGGTTAGAGTATAATTCACCCCTCCACTTT. The encoded protein is CASSPWLEYNSPLHF.

This clonotype was recorded at least ten times. The chain joins TRBV7-9 to TRBJ1-5; 7 bases agree with TRBD1. Trimming removed 1 base from V and 7 bases from J; junction bases left unmatched: 4. This CDR3 comprises 14 residues. Germline V gene data show CDR1 as SEHNR and CDR2 as FQNEAQ (reference sequence). The CDR3: CASSLEGAQQPQHF. CDR3 bases: TGTGCCAGCAGCTTAGAGGGGGCGCAACAGCCCCAGCATTTT.